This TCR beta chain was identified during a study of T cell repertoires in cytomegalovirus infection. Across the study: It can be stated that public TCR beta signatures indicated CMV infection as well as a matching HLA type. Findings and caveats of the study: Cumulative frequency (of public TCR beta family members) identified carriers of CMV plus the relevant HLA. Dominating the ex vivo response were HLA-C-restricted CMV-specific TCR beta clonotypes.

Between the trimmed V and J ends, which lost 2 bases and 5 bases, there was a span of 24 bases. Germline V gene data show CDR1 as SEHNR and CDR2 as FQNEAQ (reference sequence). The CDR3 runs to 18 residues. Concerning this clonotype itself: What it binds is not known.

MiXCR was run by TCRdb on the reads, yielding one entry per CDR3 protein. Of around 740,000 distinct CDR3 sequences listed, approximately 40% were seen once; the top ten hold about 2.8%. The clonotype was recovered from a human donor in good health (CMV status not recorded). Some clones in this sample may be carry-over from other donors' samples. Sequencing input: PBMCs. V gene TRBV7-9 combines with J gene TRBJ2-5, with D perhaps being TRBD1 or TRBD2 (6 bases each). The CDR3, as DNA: TGTGCCAGCAGCTTATCCCGGGGGCTAGGGATAGCGGAGGAGACCCAGTACTTC. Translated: CASSLSRGLGIAEETQYF.